The clone carrying this T cell receptor (beta chain) has only one observation. The data are from a study of control samples from healthy donors and cancer patients. Germline V gives CDR1 LNHNV, CDR2 YYDKDF (reference sequence). This CDR3 is built from 13 residues. With 1 base removed from V and 6 bases from J, the gap between germline ends came to 8 bases. Sequencing used immunoSEQ multiplex PCR; TCRdb keeps in-frame clones, though not all of them. The sample comprises about 110,000 clones, just under 85% of which are singletons, and about 7% rests with the top ten. J is TRBJ2-3 and V is TRBV15; D is undetermined. The source material was blood. This TCR came from a man aged 18 to 29 in good health. The CDR3 region has the DNA TGTGCCACCAGCAGAGTCCAGCCCGATACGCAGTATTTT. Protein: CATSRVQPDTQYF.